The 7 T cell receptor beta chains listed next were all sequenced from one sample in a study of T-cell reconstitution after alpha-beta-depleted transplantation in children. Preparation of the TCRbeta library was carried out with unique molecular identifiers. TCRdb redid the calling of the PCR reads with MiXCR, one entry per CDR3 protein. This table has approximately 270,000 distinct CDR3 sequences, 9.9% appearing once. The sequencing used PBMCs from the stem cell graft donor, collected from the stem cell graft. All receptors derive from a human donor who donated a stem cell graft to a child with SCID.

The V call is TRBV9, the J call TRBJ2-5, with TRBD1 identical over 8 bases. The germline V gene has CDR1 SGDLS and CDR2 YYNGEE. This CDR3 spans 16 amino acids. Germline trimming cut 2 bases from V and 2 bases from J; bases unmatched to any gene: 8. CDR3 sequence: CASSVSGGITQETQYF. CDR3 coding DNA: TGTGCCAGCAGCGTGTCAGGGGGCATAACTCAAGAGACCCAGTACTTC. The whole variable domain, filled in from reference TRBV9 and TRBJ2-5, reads DSGVTQTPKHLITATGQRVTLRCSPRSGDLSVYWYQQSLDQGLQFLIQYYNGEERAKGNILERFSAQQFPDLHSELNLSSLELGDSALYFCASSVSGGITQETQYFGPGTRLLVL.

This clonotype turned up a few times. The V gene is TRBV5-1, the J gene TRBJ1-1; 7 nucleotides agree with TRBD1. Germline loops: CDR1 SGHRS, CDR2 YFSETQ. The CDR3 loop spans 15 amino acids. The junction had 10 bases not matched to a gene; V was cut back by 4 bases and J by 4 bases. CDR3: CASSADRVLGTEAFF. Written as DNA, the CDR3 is TGCGCCAGCAGCGCAGACAGGGTCCTAGGCACTGAAGCTTTCTTT.

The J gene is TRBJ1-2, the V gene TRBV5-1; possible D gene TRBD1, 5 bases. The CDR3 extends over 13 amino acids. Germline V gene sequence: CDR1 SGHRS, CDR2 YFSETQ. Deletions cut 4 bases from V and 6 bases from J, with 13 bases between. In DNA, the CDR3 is TGCGCCAGCAGCAAGACAGACGTGAATGGCTACACCTTC. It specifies CASSKTDVNGYTF.

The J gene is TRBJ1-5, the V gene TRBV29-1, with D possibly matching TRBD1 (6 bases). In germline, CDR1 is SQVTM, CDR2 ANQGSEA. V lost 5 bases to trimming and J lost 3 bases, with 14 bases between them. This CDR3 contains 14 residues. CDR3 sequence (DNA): TGCAGCGTTTCACAGGGAGGTCTCAATCAGCCCCAGCATTTT. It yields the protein CSVSQGGLNQPQHF.

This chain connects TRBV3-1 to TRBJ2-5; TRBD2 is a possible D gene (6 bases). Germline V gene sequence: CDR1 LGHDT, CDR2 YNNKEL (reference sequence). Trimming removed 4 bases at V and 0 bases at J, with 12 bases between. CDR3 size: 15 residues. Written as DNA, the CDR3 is TGTGCCAGCAGCCTCCCTCGGGACTACCAAGAGACCCAGTACTTC. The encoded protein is CASSLPRDYQETQYF.

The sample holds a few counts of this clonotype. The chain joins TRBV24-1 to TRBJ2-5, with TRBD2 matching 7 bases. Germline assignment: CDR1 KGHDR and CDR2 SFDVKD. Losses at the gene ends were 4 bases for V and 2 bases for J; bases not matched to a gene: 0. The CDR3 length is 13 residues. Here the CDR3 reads CATSDGGQETQYF. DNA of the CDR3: TGTGCCACCAGTGACGGGGGGCAAGAGACCCAGTACTTC.

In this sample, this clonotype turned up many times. Written as DNA, the CDR3 is TGTGCCAGCAGTCAAGACAGGGCCCAAGAGACCCAGTACTTC. Encoded protein: CASSQDRAQETQYF. This sequence joins TRBV12-3 or TRBV12-4 and TRBJ2-5; the match to TRBD1 covers 7 bases. J was trimmed by 1 base and V by 5 bases; bases with no gene match: 4. This CDR3 region has 14 residues.